This T cell receptor beta chain was identified in a study of regulatory T cells in long-lasting Graves disease (dated by TCRdb to the early 2020s). At the level of the whole study: Antithyroid drugs had been taken for less than 3 months by newly diagnosed Graves' disease patients. The study was conducted in China and was registered as a clinical trial. Persistent Graves' disease patients were compared with newly diagnosed Graves' disease patients by peripheral blood TCR sequencing and RNA sequencing. A total of about 35 samples underwent TCR sequencing: about 13 from persistent and approximately 20 from newly diagnosed Graves' disease patients. General conclusions and limits of the study: Sequencing and analysis were restricted to the TCR beta chain. Persistent disease showed preferential use of TRBV28, TRBJ1-2 and TRBJ2-5, whereas newly diagnosed disease favored TRBV20-1 and TRBJ2-1. Patients with persistent disease shared more public clonotypes (around 2,700) than newly diagnosed patients did (nearly 1,000). The small sample size was acknowledged by the authors as a limitation that may reduce accuracy. Compared with newly diagnosed patients, patients with persistent Graves' disease had lower TCR Shannon entropy and fewer highly expanded clones, which suggests clonal expansion. Because the primary lesion, thyroid tissue, could not be accessed, the study looked at peripheral blood alone.

The intended sense of this specimen's time point label: newly diagnosed GD, antithyroid drugs for less than 3 months. RNA was extracted from PBMCs in TRIzol for both TCR sequencing and RNA sequencing. The diagnosis of Graves' disease was made according to American Thyroid Association guidelines. Recruitment of patients was carried out at an endocrinology department in Xi'an, China. Each patient gave 8.5 to 9.5 milliliters of peripheral blood, collected in an EDTA anticoagulant tube. Ficoll Paque Plus density gradient separation was used to isolate PBMCs, and no further T cell sorting was done. RNA quality was checked with an Agilent 2100 Bioanalyzer and agarose gel, and concentration with a NanoDrop 2000. This clonotype was observed at least ten times. No antigen is known for it. Base quality data are lacking; no much larger clone is found one base away. The method behind the library was multiplex PCR. The instrument was an Illumina HiSeq 4000. TCR beta libraries were built with iRepertoire HTBI primers and Arm-PCR amplification of CDR3 regions. Before sequencing, the PCR products went through gel purification. The paper's processing steps were these. A total of 62 TRBV and some 15 TRBJ segments were identified across samples and were used for gene usage analysis of CDR3 amino acid clonotypes. COPE and FqMerger were used to merge the filtered high-quality paired reads into contigs. Contigs were aligned with BLAST to IMGT TRBV, TRBD and TRBJ reference genes, and CDR3 was defined per IMGT. Highly expanded clones were defined as clonotypes with a frequency above 0.1%. Shannon entropy served as the measure of repertoire diversity, while the Gini coefficient captured V-J evenness. Clonotypes shared by more than one individual were considered public. TCRdb ran its own pipeline on the public reads, namely fastp trimming at Q25 and MiXCR clone calling, and kept in-frame beta chains. For every CDR3 protein sequence, its rows merge into one entry that carries the most common genes and DNA. It is TCRdb's table, rather than the study itself, that gives the V and J calls and clone size. The sample table records 510,000 or so distinct CDR3 sequences; around 12% of these occur just once. The ten largest make up 8% to 10% of the sample.

Per the germline V gene (reference sequence), DFQATT is the CDR1 and SNEGSKA is the CDR2. V has 2 bases trimmed and J has 3 bases trimmed; junction bases matching no gene number 5. Inclusive of the bounding cysteine and phenylalanine, the CDR3 is 14 residues long. The read is trimmed to its CDR3 DNA, 42 bases read in frame from base 1. The sample also formed part of further work on T cells in Graves' hyperthyroidism and ophthalmopathy. The second paper states: Graves' hyperthyroidism was defined as stable when no progression to ophthalmopathy occurred over 18 months of follow-up. Hyperthyroidism patients were newly diagnosed, with disease duration under 2 months, and aged 18 to 65 years. Patients with uncontrolled infections, other autoimmune diseases, pregnancy or lactation were excluded. Diagnoses relied on clinical symptoms, serum thyroxine and TRAb, thyroid ultrasound and orbital computed tomography. For the first round of RT-PCR on the TCR CDR3, the HTBI primer set was used together with the Qiagen OneStep RT-PCR kit. Most expanded thyroid clonotypes (frequency above 0.001) were also detected in blood, a finding suggesting that blood repertoires may reflect thyroid immune responses. A 13 V-J signature model separated ophthalmopathy from stable hyperthyroidism, with just over 85% sensitivity and 81% to 83% specificity in cross-validation and 80%/75% in testing. In validation, progression to ophthalmopathy was predicted by the model with about 70% sensitivity and around 76% specificity, a median of roughly 6.4 months before onset. To identify distinguishing TCR V-J signatures, a discovery cohort of around 100 patients was used, comprising under 45 with Graves' ophthalmopathy and approximately 57 with stable Graves' hyperthyroidism. Prospective prediction of ophthalmopathy was tested in an independent validation cohort consisting of roughly 19 hyperthyroidism patients and around 17 patients who later progressed to ophthalmopathy. For training and testing, the roughly 100 patients in the discovery cohort were randomly divided in a 7:3 ratio. Thyroid tissue and blood T-cell repertoires from roughly six Graves' hyperthyroidism patients were also compared in the study. After sampling, hyperthyroidism patients received methimazole starting at 30 mg daily, and ophthalmopathy patients received high-dose intravenous methylprednisolone. Libraries were constructed in a second round of multiplex PCR, after which size selection and purification were performed. The libraries were sequenced on an Illumina HiSeq2000 using paired-end 100 bp reads. SOAPnuke was used to process the raw data, throwing out any read that contained adapters or uncalled bases, had a mean Phred below 15, or lacked an exact constant-primer or identifier match. COPE v1.2.5 was used to merge the high-quality paired reads, and each unique nucleotide sequence was defined as a clonotype. Clonotypes were aligned to IMGT TRBV, TRBD and TRBJ reference segments using MiTCR v1.1. The analysis was restricted to V-J combinations with a frequency above 0.0001, which together covered 99% to 99.2% of the repertoires. A TCS score was defined as the ratio between F50 (clonal expansion) and ExV (chaos), using BLOSUM62-based TCRdist between CDR3 peptides within each V-J. Welch's t-statistics and random forest reduced 500 to 650 V-J features to 13, which were used in a naive Bayes classifier (R e1071). Sample size was not statistically predetermined, and investigators were not blinded to group allocation. The paper reports TCR Vbeta CDR3 sequencing of 130 to 150 peripheral blood samples: 40 to 45 ophthalmopathy, roughly 80 hyperthyroidism and around 17 progressor patients.

The V gene is TRBV20-1 and the J gene is TRBJ1-2; the central 8 bases match TRBD1. The receptor was derived from a woman aged 25-40 years with Graves disease. Donor details come from another sample of the same person, matched by shared clones. The material sequenced was peripheral blood mononuclear cells (PBMCs), taken at new diagnosis, from a patient treated with antithyroid drugs. In nucleotides, the sequence is TGCAGTGCTAGACCGCGGACAGGGCACTATGGCTACACCTTC. It is translated as CSARPRTGHYGYTF.